This T cell receptor beta chain was profiled in a study of control samples from healthy donors and cancer patients. Profiling relied on immunoSEQ multiplex PCR, and the TCRdb table lists in-frame clones only, not all of them. The sample yields more than 100,000 clones, around 89% seen once. This clone is a singleton in its sample. Looked up from germline, CDR1 is LGHDT and CDR2 is YNNKEL (reference sequence). V was trimmed by 4 bases and J by 4 bases, leaving 10 bases between them. CDR3 size: 13 residues. Sequences were obtained from PBMCs. This receptor was obtained from a man in his fifties or sixties with lung cancer. V usage is TRBV3-1 (or the pseudogene TRBV3-2) and J usage is TRBJ1-1; weak D call: TRBD1 (5 bases). The CDR3 bases are TGTGCCAGCAGCCCCAGGGTCACCACTGAAGCTTTCTTT. Amino acid sequence: CASSPRVTTEAFF.